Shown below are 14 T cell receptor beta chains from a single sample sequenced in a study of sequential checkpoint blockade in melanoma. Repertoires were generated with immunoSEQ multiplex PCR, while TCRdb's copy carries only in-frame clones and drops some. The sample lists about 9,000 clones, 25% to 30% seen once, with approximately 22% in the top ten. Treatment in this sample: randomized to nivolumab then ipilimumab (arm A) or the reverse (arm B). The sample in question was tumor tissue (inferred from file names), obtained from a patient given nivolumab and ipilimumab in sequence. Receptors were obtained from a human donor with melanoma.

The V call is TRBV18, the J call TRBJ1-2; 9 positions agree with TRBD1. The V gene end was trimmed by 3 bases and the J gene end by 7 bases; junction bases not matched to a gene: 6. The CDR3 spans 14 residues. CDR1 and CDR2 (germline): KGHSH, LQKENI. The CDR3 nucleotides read TGTGCCAGCTCACCCGAAGGGACAGGGACTGGCTACACCTTC. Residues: CASSPEGTGTGYTF.

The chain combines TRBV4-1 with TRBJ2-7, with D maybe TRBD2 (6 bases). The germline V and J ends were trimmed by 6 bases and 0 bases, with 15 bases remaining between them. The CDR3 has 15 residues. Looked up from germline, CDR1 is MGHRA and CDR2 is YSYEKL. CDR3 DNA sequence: TGCGCCAGCAGTCGTAGGGACGGGGGCTCCTACGAGCAGTACTTC. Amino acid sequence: CASSRRDGGSYEQYF.

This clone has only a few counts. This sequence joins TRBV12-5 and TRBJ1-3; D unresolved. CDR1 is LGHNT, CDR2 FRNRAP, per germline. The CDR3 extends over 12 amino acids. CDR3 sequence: CASPADGNTIYF. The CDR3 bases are TGTGCCAGCCCAGCGGATGGAAACACCATATATTTT.

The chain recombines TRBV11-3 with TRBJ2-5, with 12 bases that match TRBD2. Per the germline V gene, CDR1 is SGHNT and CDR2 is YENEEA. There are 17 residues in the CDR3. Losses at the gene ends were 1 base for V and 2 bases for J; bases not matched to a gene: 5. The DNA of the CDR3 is TGTGCCAGCAGCTTAGGACTAGCGGGGGCCGAACAAGAGACCCAGTACTTC. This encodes CASSLGLAGAEQETQYF.

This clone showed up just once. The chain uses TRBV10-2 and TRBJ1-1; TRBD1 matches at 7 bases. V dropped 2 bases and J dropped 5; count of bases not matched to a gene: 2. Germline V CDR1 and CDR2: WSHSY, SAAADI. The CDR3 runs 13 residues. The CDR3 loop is CASSEEQGTEAFF. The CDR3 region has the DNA TGCGCCAGCAGTGAGGAACAGGGGACTGAAGCTTTCTTT.

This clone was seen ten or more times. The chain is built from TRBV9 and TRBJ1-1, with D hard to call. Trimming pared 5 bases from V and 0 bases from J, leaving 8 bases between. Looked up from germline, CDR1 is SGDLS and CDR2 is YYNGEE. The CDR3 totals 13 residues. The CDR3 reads CASSGRLNTEAFF. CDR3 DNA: TGTGCCAGCAGTGGACGGTTGAACACTGAAGCTTTCTTT. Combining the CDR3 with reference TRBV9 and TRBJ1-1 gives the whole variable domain DSGVTQTPKHLITATGQRVTLRCSPRSGDLSVYWYQQSLDQGLQFLIQYYNGEERAKGNILERFSAQQFPDLHSELNLSSLELGDSALYFCASSGRLNTEAFFGQGTRLTVV.

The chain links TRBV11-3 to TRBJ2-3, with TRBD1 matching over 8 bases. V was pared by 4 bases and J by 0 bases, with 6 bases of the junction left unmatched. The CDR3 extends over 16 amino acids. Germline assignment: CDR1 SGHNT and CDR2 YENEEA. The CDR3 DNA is TGTGCCAGCAGCTCAAGGGACAGGTCTAGCACAGATACGCAGTATTTT. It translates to CASSSRDRSSTDTQYF. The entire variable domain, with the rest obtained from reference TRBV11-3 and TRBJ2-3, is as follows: EAGVVQSPRYKIIEKKQPVAFWCNPISGHNTLYWYLQNLGQGPELLIRYENEEAVDDSQLPKDRFSAERLKGVDSTLKIQPAELGDSAVYLCASSSRDRSSTDTQYFGPGTRLTVL.

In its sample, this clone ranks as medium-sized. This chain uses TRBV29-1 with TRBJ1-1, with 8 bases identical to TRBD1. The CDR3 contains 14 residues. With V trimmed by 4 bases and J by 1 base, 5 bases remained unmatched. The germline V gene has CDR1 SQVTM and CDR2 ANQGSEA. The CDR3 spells CSVGKGTGNTEAFF. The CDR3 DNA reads TGCAGCGTTGGGAAGGGGACAGGGAACACTGAAGCTTTCTTT.

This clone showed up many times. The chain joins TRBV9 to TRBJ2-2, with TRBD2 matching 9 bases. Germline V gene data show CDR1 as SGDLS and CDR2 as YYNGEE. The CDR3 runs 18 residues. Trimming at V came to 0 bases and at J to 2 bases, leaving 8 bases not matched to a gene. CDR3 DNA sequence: TGTGCCAGCAGCGTAGATCCTAGCGGGGTTGGTAACACCGGGGAGCTGTTTTTT. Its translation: CASSVDPSGVGNTGELFF.

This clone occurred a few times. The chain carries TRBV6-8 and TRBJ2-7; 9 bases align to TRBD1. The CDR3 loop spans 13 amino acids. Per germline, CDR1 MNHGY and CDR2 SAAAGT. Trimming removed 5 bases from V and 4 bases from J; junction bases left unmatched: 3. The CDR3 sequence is CASSADRGYEQYV. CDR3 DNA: TGTGCCAGCAGTGCCGACAGGGGGTACGAGCAGTACGTC.

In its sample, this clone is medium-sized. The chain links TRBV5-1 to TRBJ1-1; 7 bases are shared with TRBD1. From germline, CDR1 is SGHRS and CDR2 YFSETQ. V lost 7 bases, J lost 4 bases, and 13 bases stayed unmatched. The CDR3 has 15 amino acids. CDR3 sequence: CASLDRDRSGTEAFF. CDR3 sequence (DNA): TGCGCCAGCCTAGACAGGGATAGGTCGGGCACTGAAGCTTTCTTT.

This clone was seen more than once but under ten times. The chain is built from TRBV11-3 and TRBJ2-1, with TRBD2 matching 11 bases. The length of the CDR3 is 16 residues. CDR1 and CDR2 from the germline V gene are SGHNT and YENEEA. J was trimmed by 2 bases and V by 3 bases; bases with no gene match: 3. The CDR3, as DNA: TGTGCCAGCAGCTTGGTTAGCGGGGGGGCCTACAATGAGCAGTTCTTC. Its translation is CASSLVSGGAYNEQFF.

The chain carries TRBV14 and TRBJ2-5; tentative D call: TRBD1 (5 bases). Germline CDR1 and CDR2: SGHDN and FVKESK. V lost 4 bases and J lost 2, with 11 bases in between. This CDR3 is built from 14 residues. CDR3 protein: CASSPGRDQETQYF. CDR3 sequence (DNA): TGTGCCAGCAGCCCCGGCAGGGATCAAGAGACCCAGTACTTC.

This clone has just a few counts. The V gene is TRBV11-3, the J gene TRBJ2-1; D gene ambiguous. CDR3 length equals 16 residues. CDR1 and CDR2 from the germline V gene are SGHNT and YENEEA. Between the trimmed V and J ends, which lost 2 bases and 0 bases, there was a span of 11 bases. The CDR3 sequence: CASSLLRGSSYNEQFF. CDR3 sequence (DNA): TGTGCCAGCAGCTTACTCCGAGGCAGCTCCTACAATGAGCAGTTCTTC. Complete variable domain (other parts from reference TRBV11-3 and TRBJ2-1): EAGVVQSPRYKIIEKKQPVAFWCNPISGHNTLYWYLQNLGQGPELLIRYENEEAVDDSQLPKDRFSAERLKGVDSTLKIQPAELGDSAVYLCASSLLRGSSYNEQFFGPGTRLTVL.